Presented here are 7 T cell receptor beta chains from one specimen sequenced in a study of cytomegalovirus exposure and HLA in healthy donors. This PCR relied on a set of 60 Vbeta primers and 13 Jbeta primers. Sequencing was performed with immunoSEQ multiplex PCR; in TCRdb, only in-frame clones are kept and a portion is missing. The sample lists 200,000 or so clones; 81% were seen once. Input material: PBMCs. Source of these receptors: a man aged 50 to 59 in good health and CMV-seronegative.

The chain joins TRBV27 to TRBJ1-6; D is possibly TRBD1 (5 bases). This CDR3 spans 15 amino acids. V lost 9 bases, J lost 6 bases, and 18 bases lay in between. Germline V CDR1 and CDR2: MNHEY, SMNVEV (reference sequence). The CDR3 sequence is CASSRQDTFNSPLHF. The CDR3 nucleotides are TGTGCCAGTTCCCGGCAGGACACATTTAATTCACCCCTCCACTTT.

The chain recombines TRBV7-9 with TRBJ2-1; 7 nucleotides match TRBD1. Germline V lookup: CDR1 SEHNR, CDR2 FQNEAQ (reference sequence). The length of the CDR3 is 17 residues. V shed 5 bases, J shed 0 bases, and the junction held 10 bases outside the gene matches. The CDR3 region has the DNA TGTGCCAGCAGCCGTAACGTTCAGGGGGACTCCTACAATGAGCAGTTCTTC. Its translation is CASSRNVQGDSYNEQFF.

This clone was seen only a few times. The chain carries TRBV2 and TRBJ2-5, with D unclear. The germline CDR1 and CDR2 sequences are SNHLY and FYNNEI. The CDR3 loop spans 13 amino acids. V dropped 5 bases and J dropped 1 base, with 8 bases sitting between them. In DNA form, the CDR3 reads TGTGCCAGCAGTAGCGAGGCCCAAGAGACCCAGTACTTC. It codes for CASSSEAQETQYF.

The chain carries TRBV7-2 and TRBJ1-2, with 7 nucleotides matching TRBD1. Trimming cost V 6 bases and J 4 bases; bases outside gene matches: 5. The CDR3 is made up of 13 amino acids. Germline assignment: CDR1 SGHTA and CDR2 FQGNSA. The CDR3 DNA reads as TGTGCCAGCAGTCCGACAGGGAGCTATGGCTACACCTTC. It codes for CASSPTGSYGYTF.

The genes are TRBV9 and TRBJ2-3; D is possibly TRBD2 (6 bases). The CDR3 consists of 15 residues. Germline CDR1 SGDLS, CDR2 YYNGEE. Trimming removed 3 bases at V and 3 bases at J, with 14 bases between. The CDR3 bases are TGTGCCAGCAGCGCTTACGGGGGAGGAACAGATACGCAGTATTTT. Translation gives CASSAYGGGTDTQYF.

This CDR3 is CASSQDSSYGYTF. The CDR3 DNA follows: TGCGCCAGCAGCCAAGATTCCAGTTATGGCTACACCTTC. The V and J genes are TRBV4-3 and TRBJ1-2; D remains ambiguous. In germline, CDR1 is LGHNA, CDR2 YSLEER. This CDR3 has 13 amino acids. Trimming removed 0 bases at V and 5 bases at J, with 7 bases between.

In this sample, this clone turned up a few times. Other DNA sequences of this sample code for an identical CDR3. This chain uses TRBV25-1 with TRBJ1-1; D unclear. The CDR3 consists of 13 residues. Trimming removed 2 bases at V and 7 bases at J, with 11 bases between. Germline loops: CDR1 MGHDK, CDR2 SYGVNS. The CDR3 sequence is CASSEGPTGEAFF. The CDR3 nucleotides read TGTGCCAGCAGTGAAGGTCCTACTGGTGAAGCTTTCTTT.